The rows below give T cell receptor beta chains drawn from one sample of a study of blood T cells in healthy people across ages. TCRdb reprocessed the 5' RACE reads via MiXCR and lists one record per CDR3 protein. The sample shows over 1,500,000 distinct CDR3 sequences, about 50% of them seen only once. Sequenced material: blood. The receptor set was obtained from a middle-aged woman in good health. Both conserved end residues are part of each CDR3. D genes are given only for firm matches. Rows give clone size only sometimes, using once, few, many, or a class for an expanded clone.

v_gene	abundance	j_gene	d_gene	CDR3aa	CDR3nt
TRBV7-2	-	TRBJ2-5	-	CASSVTGPTRRETQYF	TGTGCCAGCAGCGTAACCGGGCCTACCCGGAGAGAGACCCAGTACTTC
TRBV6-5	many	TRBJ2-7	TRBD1	CASSATGTGNEQYF	TGTGCCAGCAGTGCTACCGGGACAGGGAACGAGCAGTACTTC
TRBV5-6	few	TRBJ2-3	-	CASSLQDLPDTQYF	TGTGCCAGCAGCTTACAGGACCTCCCAGATACGCAGTATTTT
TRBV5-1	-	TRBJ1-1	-	CASSLVAGDHRLGTEAFF	TGCGCCAGCAGCTTGGTGGCAGGGGACCACAGGTTGGGCACTGAAGCTTTCTTT
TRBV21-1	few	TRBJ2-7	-	CAGVLRERPPYEQYF	TGTGCCGGAGTTTTGCGCGAGCGTCCGCCCTACGAGCAGTACTTC
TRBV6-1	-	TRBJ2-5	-	CASSEQGMGETQYF	TGTGCCAGCAGTGAACAGGGGATGGGAGAGACCCAGTACTTC
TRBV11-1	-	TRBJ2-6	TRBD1	CASSLSGFGTVISGANVLTF	TGTGCCAGCAGCTTATCGGGGTTTGGGACAGTCATCTCTGGGGCCAACGTCCTGACTTTC
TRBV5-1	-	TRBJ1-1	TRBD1	CASSLAQKGANTEAFF	TGCGCCAGCAGCTTGGCCCAGAAGGGGGCGAACACTGAAGCTTTCTTT
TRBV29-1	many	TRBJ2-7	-	CSVVRGAYEQYF	TGCAGCGTTGTTCGGGGCGCCTACGAGCAGTACTTC
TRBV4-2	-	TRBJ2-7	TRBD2	CASSREGLAGGYEQYF	TGTGCCAGCAGCCGGGAGGGACTAGCGGGGGGCTACGAGCAGTACTTC
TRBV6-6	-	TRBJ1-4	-	CASVINEKLFF	TGTGCCAGTGTGATAAATGAAAAACTGTTTTTT
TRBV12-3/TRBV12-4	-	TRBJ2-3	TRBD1	CASSYPRGLLYF	TGTGCCAGCAGTTACCCCAGGGGGCTCCTGTATTTT
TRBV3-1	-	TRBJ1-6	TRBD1	CASSQDLGQVNSPLHF	TGTGCCAGCAGCCAAGATCTAGGACAGGTGAATTCACCCCTCCACTTT
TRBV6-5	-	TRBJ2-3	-	CASSYGATGTGTDTQYF	TGTGCCAGCAGTTACGGGGCCACAGGGACCGGCACAGATACGCAGTATTTT
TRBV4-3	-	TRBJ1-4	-	CASSQEGRGFAGHLFF	TGCGCCAGCAGCCAGGAAGGGAGAGGGTTCGCGGGACATCTGTTTTTT
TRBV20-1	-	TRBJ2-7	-	CSYEDPGHGQFHYEQYF	TGCAGTTACGAAGATCCGGGGCATGGACAGTTCCACTACGAGCAGTACTTC
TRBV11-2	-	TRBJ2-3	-	CASSLDQGQFGTQYF	TGTGCCAGCAGCTTAGACCAAGGGCAATTCGGCACGCAGTATTTT
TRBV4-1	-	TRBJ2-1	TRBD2	CASSQVTAGGYNEQFF	TGCGCCAGCAGCCAAGTGACGGCGGGGGGGTACAATGAGCAGTTCTTC
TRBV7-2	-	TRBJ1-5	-	CASRGDGGPQPQHF	TGTGCCAGCAGAGGCGACGGAGGACCTCAGCCCCAGCATTTT
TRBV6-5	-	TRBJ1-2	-	CASSYSEYGDYGYTF	TGTGCCAGCAGTTATTCCGAATACGGCGACTATGGCTACACCTTC
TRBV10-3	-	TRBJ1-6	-	CAISDSRQARPYNSPLHF	TGTGCCATCAGTGATAGTAGACAGGCGAGGCCCTATAATTCACCCCTCCACTTT
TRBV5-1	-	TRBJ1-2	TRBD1	CASSAGQGPPDGYTF	TGCGCCAGCAGCGCAGGACAGGGCCCGCCGGATGGCTACACCTTC
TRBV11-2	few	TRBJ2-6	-	CASSLASGIGANVLTF	TGTGCCAGCAGCCTCGCTTCAGGGATCGGGGCCAACGTCCTGACTTTC
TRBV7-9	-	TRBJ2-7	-	CATEGDPTYEQYF	TGTGCCACAGAGGGGGACCCAACCTACGAGCAGTACTTC
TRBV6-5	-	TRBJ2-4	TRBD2	CASSWTSGGAGGLPSKNIQYF	TGTGCCAGCAGTTGGACTAGCGGGGGGGCCGGTGGGTTGCCCTCCAAAAACATTCAGTACTTC
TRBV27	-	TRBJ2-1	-	CASSFAGGEQFF	TGTGCCAGCAGTTTTGCAGGAGGGGAGCAGTTCTTC
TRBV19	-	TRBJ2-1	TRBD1	CASTGTDNNEQFF	TGTGCCAGTACTGGGACAGATAACAATGAGCAGTTCTTC
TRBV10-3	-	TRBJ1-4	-	CATTGSANEKLFF	TGTGCCACCACCGGTTCTGCTAATGAAAAACTGTTTTTT
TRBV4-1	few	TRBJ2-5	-	CASSQDGGGEQYF	TGCGCCAGCAGCCAAGATGGGGGAGGTGAGCAGTACTTC
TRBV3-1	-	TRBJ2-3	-	CASSQAEDTDTQYF	TGTGCCAGCAGCCAAGCCGAGGACACAGATACGCAGTATTTT
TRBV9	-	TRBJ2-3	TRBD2	CASSGLAGGPRDTQYF	TGTGCCAGCAGCGGGTTAGCGGGGGGGCCGCGGGATACGCAGTATTTT
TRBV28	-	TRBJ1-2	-	CASYPATANYGYTF	TGTGCCAGCTACCCGGCCACAGCAAACTATGGCTACACCTTC
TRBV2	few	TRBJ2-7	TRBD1	CASTRPHGQGLPSPNYEQYF	TGTGCCAGCACGCGTCCGCATGGACAGGGCCTTCCCTCGCCGAATTACGAGCAGTACTTC
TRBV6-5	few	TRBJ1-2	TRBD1	CASSLKGARGYTF	TGTGCCAGCAGTCTAAAGGGGGCCAGGGGCTACACCTTC
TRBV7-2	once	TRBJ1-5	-	CASSAGTPNQPQHF	TGTGCCAGCAGCGCCGGGACACCGAATCAGCCCCAGCATTTT
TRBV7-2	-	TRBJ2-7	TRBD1	CASSLVGTETNSYEQYF	TGTGCCAGCAGCTTAGTAGGGACAGAAACGAACTCCTACGAGCAGTACTTC
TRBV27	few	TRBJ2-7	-	CASRGGLTYEQYF	TGTGCCAGCAGAGGAGGGTTAACGTACGAGCAGTACTTC
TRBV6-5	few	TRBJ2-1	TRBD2	CASRPAGGIDNEQFF	TGTGCCAGCAGGCCCGCGGGGGGGATTGACAATGAGCAGTTCTTC
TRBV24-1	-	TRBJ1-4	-	CATSVGKGATNEKLFF	TGTGCCACCAGTGTTGGAAAGGGGGCAACTAATGAAAAACTGTTTTTT
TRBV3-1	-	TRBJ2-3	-	CATRAAPSTDTQYF	TGTGCCACCAGGGCCGCACCAAGCACAGATACGCAGTATTTT
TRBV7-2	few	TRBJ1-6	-	CASSQGSDGSPLHF	TGTGCCAGCAGCCAGGGATCCGATGGGTCACCCCTCCACTTT
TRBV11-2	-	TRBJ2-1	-	CASSPRRQGIYNEQFF	TGTGCCAGCAGCCCCAGACGGCAGGGCATCTACAATGAGCAGTTCTTC
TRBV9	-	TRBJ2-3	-	CASSPEPQGPYTETQYF	TGTGCCAGTAGCCCCGAACCCCAGGGACCATACACAGAGACGCAGTATTTT
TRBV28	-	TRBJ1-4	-	CASSFGTDYEKLFF	TGTGCCAGCAGTTTCGGGACGGACTATGAAAAACTGTTTTTT
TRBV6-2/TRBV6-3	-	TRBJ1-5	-	CASNSPALADQPQHF	TGTGCCAGCAACTCCCCGGCCTTAGCAGATCAGCCCCAGCATTTT
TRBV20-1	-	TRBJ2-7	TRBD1	CSARDGARGLYEQYF	TGCAGTGCTAGAGATGGTGCCAGGGGGCTCTACGAGCAGTACTTC